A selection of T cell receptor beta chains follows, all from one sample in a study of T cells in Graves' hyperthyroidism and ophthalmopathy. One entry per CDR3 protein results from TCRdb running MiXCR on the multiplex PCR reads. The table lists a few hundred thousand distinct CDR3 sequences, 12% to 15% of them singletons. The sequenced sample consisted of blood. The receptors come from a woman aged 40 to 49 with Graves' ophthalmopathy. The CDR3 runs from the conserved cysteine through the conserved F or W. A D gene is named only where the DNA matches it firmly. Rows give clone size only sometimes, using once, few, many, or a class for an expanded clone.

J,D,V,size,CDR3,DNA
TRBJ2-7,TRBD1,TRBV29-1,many,CSVEGFRQGSDYEQYF,TGCAGCGTTGAAGGTTTCCGACAGGGGAGTGACTACGAGCAGTACTTC
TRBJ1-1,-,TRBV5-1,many,CASSLALAGGTEAFF,TGCGCCAGCAGCTTGGCCCTGGCAGGAGGCACTGAAGCTTTCTTT
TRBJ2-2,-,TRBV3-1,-,CASSQALNQINTGELFF,TGTGCCAGCAGCCAAGCCCTAAACCAGATTAACACCGGGGAGCTGTTTTTT
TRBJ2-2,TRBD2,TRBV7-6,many,CASSSNRGAGELFF,TGTGCCAGCAGCTCAAACCGGGGGGCCGGGGAGCTGTTTTTT
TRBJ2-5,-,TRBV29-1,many,CSVSTMETQYF,TGCAGCGTTAGTACAATGGAGACCCAGTACTTC
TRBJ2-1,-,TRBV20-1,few,CSARALGITVYNEQFF,TGCAGTGCTAGAGCCCTTGGGATTACGGTCTACAATGAGCAGTTCTTC
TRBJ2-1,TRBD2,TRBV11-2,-,CASSTGGLLYNEQFF,TGTGCCAGCAGCACCGGGGGACTACTCTACAATGAGCAGTTCTTC
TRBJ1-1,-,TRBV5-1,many,CASSSGAGENTEAFF,TGCGCCAGCAGCTCAGGGGCAGGTGAGAACACTGAAGCTTTCTTT
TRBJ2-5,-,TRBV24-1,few,CATSVGELLKETQYF,TGTGCCACCAGTGTGGGTGAGCTCCTTAAAGAGACCCAGTACTTC
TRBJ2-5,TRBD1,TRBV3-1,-,CASSQTGGAETQYF,TGTGCCAGCAGCCAAACAGGGGGCGCAGAGACCCAGTACTTC
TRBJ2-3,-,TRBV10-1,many,CASSAVGGTDTQYF,TGCGCCAGCAGCGCGGTCGGCGGCACAGATACGCAGTATTTT
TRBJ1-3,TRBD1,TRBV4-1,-,CASSQRGQGGGNTIYF,TGCGCCAGCAGCCAAAGAGGGCAGGGGGGAGGAAACACCATATATTTT
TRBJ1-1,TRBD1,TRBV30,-,CAWSLLTGGNTEASF,TGTGCCTGGAGTCTACTCACAGGGGGCAACACTGAAGCTTCCTTT
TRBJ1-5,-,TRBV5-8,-,CASSLVVQPQHF,TGTGCCAGCAGCTTGGTGGTTCAGCCCCAGCATTTT
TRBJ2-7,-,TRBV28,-,CASSLIGGGEQYF,TGTGCCAGCAGTTTAATAGGGGGGGGCGAGCAGTACTTC
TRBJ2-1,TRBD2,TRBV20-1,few,CSAAPLTSGWGFF,TGCAGTGCTGCGCCGCTGACTAGCGGCTGGGGGTTCTTC
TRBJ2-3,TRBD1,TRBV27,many,CASRTGTGSTDTQYF,TGTGCCAGCAGAACCGGGACAGGGAGCACAGATACGCAGTATTTT
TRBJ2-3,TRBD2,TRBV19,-,CASSMQAGGRPDTQYF,TGTGCCAGTAGTATGCAAGCGGGGGGGCGACCAGATACGCAGTATTTT
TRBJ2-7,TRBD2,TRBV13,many,CASSQGLGVYEQYF,TGTGCCAGCAGCCAGGGACTAGGTGTCTACGAGCAGTACTTC
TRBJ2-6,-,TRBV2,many,CASRLNLDRANVLTF,TGTGCCAGCAGGCTGAACCTGGATAGGGCCAACGTCCTGACTTTC
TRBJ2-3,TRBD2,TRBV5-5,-,CASTETGGTHRDTQYF,TGTGCCAGCACCGAGACGGGAGGGACACACAGAGATACGCAGTATTTT
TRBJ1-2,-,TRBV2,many,CARVTGYGYTF,TGTGCCAGAGTGACAGGCTATGGCTACACCTTC
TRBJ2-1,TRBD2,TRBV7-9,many,CASSFLREGSVHSYNEQFF,TGTGCCAGCAGCTTTTTGCGGGAGGGGTCCGTCCATTCCTACAATGAGCAGTTCTTC
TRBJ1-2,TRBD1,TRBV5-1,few,CASSLGQGFIYGYTF,TGCGCCAGCAGCTTGGGACAGGGCTTTATCTATGGCTACACCTTC
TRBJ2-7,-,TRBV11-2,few,CASSLRPGGGAMGEQYF,TGTGCCAGCAGCTTACGTCCCGGTGGGGGGGCGATGGGTGAGCAGTACTTC
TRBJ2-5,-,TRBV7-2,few,CASRESRGSRVYF,TGTGCCAGCAGGGAATCCCGCGGCAGCCGTGTGTACTTC
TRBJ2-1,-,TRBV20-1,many,CSATLVRHEQFF,TGCAGTGCTACACTAGTTCGCCATGAGCAGTTCTTC
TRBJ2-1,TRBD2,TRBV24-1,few,CATSETSGGGLNEQFF,TGTGCCACCAGTGAGACCAGCGGGGGGGGCCTCAATGAGCAGTTCTTC
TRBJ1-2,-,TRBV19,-,CASSAGDRVYGYTF,TGTGCCAGTAGTGCCGGGGATAGGGTCTATGGCTACACCTTC
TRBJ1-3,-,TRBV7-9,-,CASSFTGSSGNTIYF,TGTGCCAGCAGCTTTACGGGTAGCTCTGGAAACACCATATATTTT
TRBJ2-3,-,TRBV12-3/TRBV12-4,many,CASSPRGAGTDTQYF,TGTGCCAGCAGTCCCCGAGGGGCGGGGACGGATACGCAGTATTTT
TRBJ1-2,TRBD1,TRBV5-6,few,CASSPLGDRGQGYAF,TGTGCCAGCAGCCCATTAGGGGACAGGGGCCAAGGCTACGCCTTC
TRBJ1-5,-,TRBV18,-,CASSQGVSNQPQHF,TGTGCCAGCTCACAAGGGGTCAGCAATCAGCCCCAGCATTTT
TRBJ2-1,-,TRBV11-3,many,CASSFGLGRGLDNEQFF,TGTGCCAGCAGCTTCGGTTTGGGGCGGGGGCTAGACAATGAGCAGTTCTTC
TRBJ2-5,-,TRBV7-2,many,CASSLAGGGETQYF,TGTGCCAGCAGCTTAGCGGGGGGTGGAGAGACCCAGTACTTC
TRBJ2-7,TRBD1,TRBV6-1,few,CASTEGAGEQYF,TGTGCCAGCACCGAGGGGGCGGGCGAGCAGTACTTC
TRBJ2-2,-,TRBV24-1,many,CAIIDGNTGELFF,TGTGCCATCATCGACGGAAACACCGGGGAGCTGTTTTTT
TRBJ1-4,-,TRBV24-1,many,CATSDLFSGQDDVTNEKLFF,TGTGCCACCAGTGATTTATTTTCTGGGCAGGACGACGTAACTAATGAAAAACTGTTTTTT
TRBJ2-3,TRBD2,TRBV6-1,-,CASSSSGGQPDTQYF,TGTGCCAGCAGTTCTAGCGGGGGGCAACCAGATACGCAGTATTTT
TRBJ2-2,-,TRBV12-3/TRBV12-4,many,CASSEQGAGELFF,TGTGCCAGCAGCGAACAGGGCGCCGGGGAGCTGTTTTTT
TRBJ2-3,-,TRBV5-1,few,CASSLYKRGTDTQYF,TGCGCCAGCAGCTTGTACAAGCGGGGCACAGATACGCAGTATTTT
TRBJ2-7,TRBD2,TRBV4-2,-,CASSQVGRGLDEQYF,TGTGCCAGCAGCCAAGTTGGTAGGGGACTAGACGAGCAGTACTTC
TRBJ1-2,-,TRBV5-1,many,CASSEGVVNGYTF,TGCGCCAGCAGCGAAGGGGTGGTCAATGGCTACACCTTC